The 8 T cell receptor beta chains listed next were all sequenced from one sample in a study of Ad26.COV2.S vaccination and SARS-CoV-2 variants. Treatment here: about 20 received Ad26.COV2.S at low or high dose, single or two shots; roughly five received placebo; per-sample allocation not given. Collection of the samples took place on day 63 after the first injection of vaccine or placebo. Here immunoSEQ multiplex PCR was the method, and the copy in TCRdb shows in-frame clones only, minus some. The sample holds 500,000 or so clones, about 91% seen once. This specimen was peripheral blood, taken in a trial of Ad26.COV2.S vaccine versus placebo. The receptors stem from a person between 18 and 60 years old who received the Ad26.COV2.S COVID-19 vaccine or a placebo.

The table lists this clone with a few counts. V gene TRBV2 combines with J gene TRBJ2-7; D unclear. The CDR3 runs to 14 residues. V dropped 4 bases and J dropped 2 bases, with 12 bases sitting between them. Looked up from germline, CDR1 is SNHLY and CDR2 is FYNNEI. The CDR3 bases are TGTGCCAGCAGTGGGGCAGGCATCGCCTACGAGCAGTACGTC. Translation gives CASSGAGIAYEQYV.

This chain links TRBV7-2 with TRBJ1-2, with 8 bases aligning to TRBD1. The germline gives CDR1 SGHTA, CDR2 FQGNSA. V was pared by 5 bases and J by 5 bases, with 10 bases of the junction left unmatched. The CDR3 contains 15 residues. In nucleotides, the CDR3 is TGTGCCAGCAGCCCATGGGACAGGTCGGATTATGGCTACACCTTC. This translates into CASSPWDRSDYGYTF.

V and J are TRBV3-1 (or the pseudogene TRBV3-2) and TRBJ1-2; the D is unclear. The germline V and J ends were trimmed by 0 bases and 7 bases, with 18 bases remaining between them. CDR1 and CDR2 (germline): LGHDT, YNNKEL (reference sequence). The CDR3 is 16 amino acids. This chain's CDR3 is CASSQELHTGVFGYTF. CDR3 DNA: TGTGCCAGCAGCCAAGAATTGCATACTGGGGTGTTTGGCTACACCTTC.

This clone appeared a few times. The chain employs TRBV3-1 (or the pseudogene TRBV3-2) and TRBJ1-6, with D uncertain. Trimming left V 0 bases short and J 10 bases short, with 10 bases between. This CDR3 comprises 14 residues. The V gene's germline CDR1 is LGHDT and CDR2 YNNKEL (reference sequence). The DNA for the CDR3 is TGTGCCAGCAGCCAAGATCGGTCGAGGTCACCCCTCCACTTT. Protein product: CASSQDRSRSPLHF.

The gene calls are TRBV6-5 and TRBJ2-5, with 8 positions matching TRBD2. V dropped 0 bases and J dropped 2; count of bases not matched to a gene: 5. The CDR3 is made up of 16 amino acids. Germline V gene lookup returns CDR1 MNHEY and CDR2 SVGAGI. For the CDR3, the DNA is TGTGCCAGCAGTTACTCAAGCGGGGGTGGGCAAGAGACCCAGTACTTC. Its protein product is CASSYSSGGGQETQYF.

The chain employs TRBV29-1 and TRBJ2-7; 11 nucleotides match TRBD1. The CDR3 totals 12 residues. Losses at the gene ends were 7 bases for V and 5 bases for J; bases not matched to a gene: 4. Germline lookup yields CDR1 SQVTM and CDR2 ANQGSEA. This CDR3 reads CSGGQGGNEQYF. The CDR3 DNA follows: TGCAGCGGGGGACAGGGGGGAAACGAGCAGTACTTC.

V usage is TRBV13 and J usage is TRBJ1-1; maybe TRBD1 (5 bases). Deletions cut 3 bases from V and 4 bases from J, with 18 bases between. This CDR3 has 16 amino acids. The germline V gene encodes CDR1 PRHDT and CDR2 FYEKMQ (reference sequence). CDR3 loop: CASSLGRSGGVTEAFF. The CDR3 bases are TGTGCCAGCAGCTTGGGGCGGTCGGGAGGTGTCACTGAAGCTTTCTTT.

The V gene is TRBV11-3, the J gene TRBJ2-5; possibly TRBD1 or TRBD2 for D (6 bases each). Deletions cut 1 base from V and 5 bases from J, with 14 bases between. The CDR3 contains 15 residues. In germline, CDR1 is SGHNT, CDR2 YENEEA. This CDR3 reads CASSLGDTRGETQYF. For the CDR3, the DNA is TGTGCCAGCAGCTTAGGGGACACTCGGGGGGAGACCCAGTACTTC.